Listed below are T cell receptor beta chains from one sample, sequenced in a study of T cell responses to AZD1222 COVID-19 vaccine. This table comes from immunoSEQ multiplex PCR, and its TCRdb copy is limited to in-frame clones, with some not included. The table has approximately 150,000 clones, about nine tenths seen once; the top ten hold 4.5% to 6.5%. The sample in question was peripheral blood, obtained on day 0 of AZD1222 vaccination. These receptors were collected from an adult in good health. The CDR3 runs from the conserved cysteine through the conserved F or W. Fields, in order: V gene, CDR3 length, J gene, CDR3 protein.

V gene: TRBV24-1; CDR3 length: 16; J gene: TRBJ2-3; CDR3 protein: CATSAPGTTSTDTQYF
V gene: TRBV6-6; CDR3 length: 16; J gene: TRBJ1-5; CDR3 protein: CASSSPRRDNNQPQHF
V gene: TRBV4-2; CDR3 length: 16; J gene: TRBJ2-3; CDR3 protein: CASSPWTSGSADTQYF
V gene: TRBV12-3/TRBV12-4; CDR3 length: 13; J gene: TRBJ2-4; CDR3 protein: CASRGNVKNIQYF
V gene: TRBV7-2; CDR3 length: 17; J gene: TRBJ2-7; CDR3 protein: CASSLLTSGLGLYEQYF
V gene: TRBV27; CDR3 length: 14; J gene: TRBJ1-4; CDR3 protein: CASRQGISNEKLFF
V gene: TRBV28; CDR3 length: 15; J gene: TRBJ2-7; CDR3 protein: CASRNTGLSSYEQYF
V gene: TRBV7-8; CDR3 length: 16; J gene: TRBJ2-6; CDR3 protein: CASIRGQHSGANVLTF
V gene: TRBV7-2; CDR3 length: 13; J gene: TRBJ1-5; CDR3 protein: CASSLGGVQPQHF
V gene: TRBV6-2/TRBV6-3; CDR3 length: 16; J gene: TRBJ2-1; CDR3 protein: CASSYLTSGRYNEQFF
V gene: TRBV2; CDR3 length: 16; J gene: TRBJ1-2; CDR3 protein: CASSPRGVLANYGYTF
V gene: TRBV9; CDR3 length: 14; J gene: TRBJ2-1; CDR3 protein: CASSAYRGRNEQFF
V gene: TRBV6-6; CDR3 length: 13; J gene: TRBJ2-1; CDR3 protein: CASTYRGNNEQFF
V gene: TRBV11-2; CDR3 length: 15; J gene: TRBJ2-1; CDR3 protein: CASSFEGQSGNEQFF
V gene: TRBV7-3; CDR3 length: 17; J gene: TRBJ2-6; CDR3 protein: CASSLNSPGSGANVLTF
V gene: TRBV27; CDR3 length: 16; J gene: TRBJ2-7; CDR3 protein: CASSLSPTSGPYEQYF
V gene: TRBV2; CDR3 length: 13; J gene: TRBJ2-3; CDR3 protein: CASRISVTDTQYF
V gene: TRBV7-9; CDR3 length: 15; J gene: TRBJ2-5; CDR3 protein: CASSLTAGGGETQYF
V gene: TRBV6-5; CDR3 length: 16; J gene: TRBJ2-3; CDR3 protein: CASSYSLAGPTDTQYF
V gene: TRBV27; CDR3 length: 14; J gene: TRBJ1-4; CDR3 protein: CASSLAGAGEKLFF
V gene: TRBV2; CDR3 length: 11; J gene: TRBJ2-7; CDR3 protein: CASRLTYEQYF
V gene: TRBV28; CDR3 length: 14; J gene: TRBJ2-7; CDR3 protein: CASSLRQSSYEQYF
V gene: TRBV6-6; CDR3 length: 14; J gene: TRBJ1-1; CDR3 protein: CASTRQGVFTEAFF
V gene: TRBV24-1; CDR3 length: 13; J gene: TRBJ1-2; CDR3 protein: CATQGEPNYGYTF
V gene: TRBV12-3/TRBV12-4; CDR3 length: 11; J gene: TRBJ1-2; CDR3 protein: CASSLGPGYTF
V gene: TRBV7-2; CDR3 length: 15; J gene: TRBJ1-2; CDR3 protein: CASSLVSGTNYGYTF
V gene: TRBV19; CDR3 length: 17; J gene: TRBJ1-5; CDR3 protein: CASSMRGSQGSGQPQHF
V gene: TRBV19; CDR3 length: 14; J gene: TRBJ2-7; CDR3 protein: CASSIAGRASEQYF
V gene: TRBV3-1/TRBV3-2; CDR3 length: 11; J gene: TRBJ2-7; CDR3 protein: CASSLGDEQYF
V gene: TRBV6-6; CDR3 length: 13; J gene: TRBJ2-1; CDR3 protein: CASSYSSYNEQFF
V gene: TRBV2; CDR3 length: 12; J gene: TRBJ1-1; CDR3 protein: CASGTGGTEAFF
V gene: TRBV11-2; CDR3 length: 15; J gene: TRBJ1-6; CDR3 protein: CASSPGWGEGSPLHF